The clone carrying this TCR beta chain turned up a few times. Its antigen is still unknown. The sample is drawn from a study of T-cell memory formation after mild COVID-19. Losses at the gene ends were 8 bases for V and 0 bases for J; bases not matched to a gene: 4. The CDR3 is made up of 14 amino acids. CDR1 MNHEY and CDR2 SVGAGI come from the germline V gene. In TCRdb, the 5' RACE reads were re-called with MiXCR into one record per CDR3 protein. The table lists roughly 110,000 distinct CDR3 sequences, roughly 14% of them singletons. Overall study findings and caveats: Balance between CD4 and CD8 was seen in clones contracting day 15 to 85, and a CD4+ lean was seen in later expanders.

The TCR comes from a man younger than 30 who had mild COVID-19 (a few samples of this study predate the infection). Cell type and time point are not known. The J gene is TRBJ2-1, the V gene TRBV6-5, with 7 bases that match TRBD1. The material sequenced was PBMCs or a T cell subset sorted from them (not recorded which). As DNA, the CDR3 is TGTGCCAGCTGGTGGGACAGCTCCTACAATGAGCAGTTCTTC. Its protein product is CASWWDSSYNEQFF.